Following are 14 T cell receptor beta chains from one sample sequenced in a study of blood T cell repertoires in COVID-19. TCRdb's copy holds only in-frame clones and misses some; the assay was immunoSEQ multiplex PCR. The table shows about 340,000 clones, with around 87% occurring only once. Sequenced sample: peripheral blood. The receptors originated from a woman in her 50s with COVID-19, enrolled during active disease.

V usage is TRBV16 and J usage is TRBJ1-2, with 8 bases matching TRBD1. V shed 2 bases and J 6 bases; nucleotides not matched to a gene: 5. CDR3 length equals 14 residues. The germline V gene encodes CDR1 KGHSY and CDR2 FQNENV. The CDR3 coding sequence is TGTGCCAGCAGCCAAGAGGACAGGGTCCATGGCTACACCTTC. This gives the protein CASSQEDRVHGYTF.

This clone was counted between two and nine times. The genes are TRBV29-1 and TRBJ2-2; tentatively, D is TRBD1 (5 bases). CDR1 and CDR2 from the germline V gene are SQVTM and ANQGSEA. This CDR3 comprises 11 residues. V lost 6 bases and J 6 bases, leaving 8 bases between the germline ends. Here the CDR3 reads CSVTRAGELFF. The CDR3 coding sequence is TGCAGCGTGACCAGGGCCGGGGAGCTGTTTTTT.

The chain recombines TRBV29-1 with TRBJ2-3; tentative D call: TRBD1 (5 bases). Germline V gives CDR1 SQVTM, CDR2 ANQGSEA. The CDR3 is 13 amino acids. Deletions cut 4 bases from V and 4 bases from J, with 12 bases between. The CDR3 region is CSVGQGNADTQYF. DNA for the CDR3: TGCAGCGTTGGGCAGGGCAACGCAGATACGCAGTATTTT.

The V and J genes are TRBV7-2 and TRBJ1-1; D is perhaps TRBD1 (5 bases). Germline CDR1 is SGHTA and CDR2 is FQGNSA. The CDR3 is made up of 15 amino acids. Trimming stripped 1 base from V and 7 bases from J, with 16 bases between. The CDR3, as DNA: TGTGCCAGCAGCTTAGTGGGGCAGGGAATCGATGAAGCTTTCTTT. As protein: CASSLVGQGIDEAFF.

The chain combines TRBV11-2 with TRBJ2-5; TRBD2 matches 9 bases. Germline CDR1 reads SGHAT; CDR2 reads FQNNGV. Trimming took 2 bases from V and 3 from J; bases not matched to a gene: 4. The CDR3 totals 15 residues. The CDR3 region has the DNA TGTGCCAGCAGCTTAACAGCGGGGGGTGAAGAGACCCAGTACTTC. It is translated as CASSLTAGGEETQYF.

The V and J genes are TRBV7-3 and TRBJ2-5; 7 bases are shared with TRBD2. The CDR3 length is 15 residues. Trimming cost V 5 bases and J 5 bases; bases outside gene matches: 11. Germline V gene lookup returns CDR1 SGHTA and CDR2 FQGTGA. CDR3 amino acids: CASSPYRGSRETQYF. The CDR3 DNA reads TGTGCCAGCAGCCCCTATCGCGGGAGTAGGGAGACCCAGTACTTC.

The chain links TRBV6-6 to TRBJ1-2, with TRBD1 matching over 10 bases. The CDR3 runs to 15 residues. The J segment lost 2 bases and the V segment lost 1 base, leaving 1 base of the junction unmatched. Germline CDR1 MNHNY, CDR2 SVGAGI (reference sequence). This CDR3 reads CASSYWGQGNYGYTF. CDR3 nucleotides: TGTGCCAGCAGTTACTGGGGACAGGGGAACTATGGCTACACCTTC.

V usage is TRBV27 and J usage is TRBJ2-7, with TRBD2 as a possible D gene (7 bases). The V end lost 7 bases, the J end lost 4 bases, and 20 bases lay between the germline ends. Per germline, CDR1 MNHEY and CDR2 SMNVEV (reference sequence). This CDR3 has 15 residues. CDR3 region: CASISMGGGKYEQYF. The CDR3 DNA reads TGTGCCAGCATTTCCATGGGAGGGGGGAAATACGAGCAGTACTTC.

V and J are TRBV29-1 and TRBJ1-2, with a tentative D call TRBD1 (5 bases). CDR3 length: 16 residues. The germline V gene has CDR1 SQVTM and CDR2 ANQGSEA. V lost 4 bases and J lost 3, with 21 bases in between. This CDR3 is CSVGALGGVTHYGYTF. In DNA, the CDR3 is TGCAGCGTTGGGGCGTTGGGGGGGGTGACCCACTATGGCTACACCTTC.

The J gene is TRBJ2-3, the V gene TRBV14, with 11 bases that match TRBD2. This CDR3 has 16 amino acids. Per germline, CDR1 SGHDN and CDR2 FVKESK. With 6 bases clipped from V and 4 bases from J, the junction kept 9 bases outside the gene matches. The CDR3 spells CASSHIAGGKSDTQYF. CDR3 in DNA: TGTGCCAGCAGTCATATAGCGGGAGGGAAGTCAGATACGCAGTATTTT.

V gene TRBV10-3 combines with J gene TRBJ1-1; D gene uncertain. V shed 6 bases and J shed 6 bases, with 8 bases lying between them. This CDR3 has 11 amino acids. Germline V gene data show CDR1 as ENHRY and CDR2 as SYGVKD. CDR3 sequence: CAISDISEAFF. CDR3 in DNA: TGTGCCATCAGCGACATCTCTGAAGCTTTCTTT.

CDR3 in amino acids: CASSYSRGRGEETQYF. In DNA, the CDR3 is TGTGCCAGCAGTTACTCCAGGGGGCGTGGGGAAGAGACCCAGTACTTC. The chain is built from TRBV6-5 and TRBJ2-5; 8 bases line up with TRBD1. The CDR3 covers 16 residues. Trimming removed 0 bases from V and 3 bases from J; junction bases left unmatched: 6. Germline lookup yields CDR1 MNHEY and CDR2 SVGAGI.

V is TRBV5-1 and J is TRBJ2-1; D ambiguous. This CDR3 is 12 amino acids long. Per germline, CDR1 SGHRS and CDR2 YFSETQ. V dropped 1 base and J dropped 14 bases, with 13 bases sitting between them. DNA for the CDR3: TGCGCCAGCAGCTTGACAGACGATGATAAGTTCTTC. It encodes CASSLTDDDKFF.

This rearrangement joins TRBV6-6 to TRBJ2-7; 9 positions match TRBD1. Losses at the gene ends were 4 bases for V and 4 bases for J; bases not matched to a gene: 8. This CDR3 spans 15 amino acids. From germline, CDR1 is MNHNY and CDR2 SVGAGI (reference sequence). The CDR3 DNA follows: TGTGCCAGCAGTTTCGGGGGGACAGGGCATTACGAGCAGTACTTC. Its protein product is CASSFGGTGHYEQYF.